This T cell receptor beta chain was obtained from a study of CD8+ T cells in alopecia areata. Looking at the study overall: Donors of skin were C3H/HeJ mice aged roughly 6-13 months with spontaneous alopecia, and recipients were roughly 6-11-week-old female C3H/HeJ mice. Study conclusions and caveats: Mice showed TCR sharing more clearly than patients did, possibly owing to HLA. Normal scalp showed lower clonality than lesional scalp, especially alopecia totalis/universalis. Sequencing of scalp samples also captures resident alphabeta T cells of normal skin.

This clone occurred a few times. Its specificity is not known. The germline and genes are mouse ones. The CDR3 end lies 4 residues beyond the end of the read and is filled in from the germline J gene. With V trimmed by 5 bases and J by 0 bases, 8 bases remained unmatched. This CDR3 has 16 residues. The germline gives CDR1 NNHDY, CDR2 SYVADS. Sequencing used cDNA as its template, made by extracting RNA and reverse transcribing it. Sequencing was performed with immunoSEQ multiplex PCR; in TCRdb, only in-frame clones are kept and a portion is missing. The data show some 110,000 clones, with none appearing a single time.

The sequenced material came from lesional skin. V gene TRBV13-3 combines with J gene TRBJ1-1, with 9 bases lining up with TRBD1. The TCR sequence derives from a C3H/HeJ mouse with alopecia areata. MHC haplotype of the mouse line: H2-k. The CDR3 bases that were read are TGTGCCAGCAGCGAATACAGGGGGCTTACAAACACA. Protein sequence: CASSEYRGLTNT. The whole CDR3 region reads CASSEYRGLTNTEVFF.